Following are 27 T cell receptor beta chains from one sample sequenced in a study of T cell responses to AZD1222 COVID-19 vaccine. Profiling relied on immunoSEQ multiplex PCR, and the TCRdb table lists in-frame clones only, not all of them. The profile shows about 140,000 clones, roughly 90% of them singletons. The specimen comprised peripheral blood, sampled on day 0 of AZD1222 vaccination. The source is an adult in good health.

This chain joins TRBV2 and TRBJ1-2, with TRBD1 matching over 9 bases. This CDR3 has 14 residues. The V segment lost 5 bases and the J segment 3 bases; nucleotides outside the gene matches: 4. Germline V lookup: CDR1 SNHLY, CDR2 FYNNEI. The CDR3 here is CASSRQGGDYGYTF. In DNA form, the CDR3 reads TGTGCCAGCAGTCGACAGGGGGGGGACTATGGCTACACCTTC.

The chain carries TRBV29-1 and TRBJ2-1; tentatively, D is TRBD2 (6 bases). With 7 bases removed from V and 1 base from J, the gap between germline ends came to 14 bases. CDR3 length equals 14 residues. Germline assignment: CDR1 SQVTM and CDR2 ANQGSEA. In DNA form, the CDR3 reads TGCAGCGCCCCGGGACTCTTATCCTACAATGAGCAGTTCTTC. It codes for CSAPGLLSYNEQFF.

V usage is TRBV18 and J usage is TRBJ1-3; D is ambiguous. The CDR3 is made up of 13 amino acids. Germline CDR1 KGHSH, CDR2 LQKENI. Trimming took 6 bases from V and 4 from J, leaving 10 bases between them. DNA of the CDR3: TGTGCCAGCTCCCAAGTCGAAGGAAACACCATATATTTT. Residues: CASSQVEGNTIYF.

V and J are TRBV4-3 and TRBJ1-5, with D possibly being TRBD1 (5 bases). Between the trimmed V and J ends, which lost 3 bases and 2 bases, there was a span of 11 bases. Germline assignment: CDR1 LGHNA and CDR2 YSLEER. The CDR3 is 15 amino acids. The CDR3 is CASSQNGAGNQPQHF. CDR3 in DNA: TGCGCCAGCAGCCAGAACGGGGCGGGCAATCAGCCCCAGCATTTT.

The chain uses TRBV7-8 and TRBJ1-4, with D hard to call. V was cut by 1 base and J by 5 bases, with 8 bases left in between. CDR3 length: 14 residues. Germline values: CDR1 SGHVS, CDR2 FQNEAQ. CDR3 protein: CASSLGGFNEKLFF. Here the CDR3 DNA reads TGTGCCAGCAGCTTAGGAGGCTTCAATGAAAAACTGTTTTTT.

The chain carries TRBV7-8 and TRBJ1-1, with 9 bases that match TRBD1. With V trimmed by 5 bases and J by 0 bases, 7 bases remained unmatched. Germline CDR1 and CDR2: SGHVS and FQNEAQ. The CDR3 extends over 16 amino acids. The CDR3 spells CASSLGTGWVNTEAFF. The DNA of the CDR3 is TGTGCCAGCAGCCTGGGGACAGGGTGGGTGAACACTGAAGCTTTCTTT. Full variable domain (missing parts from reference TRBV7-8 and TRBJ1-1): GAGVSQSPRYKVAKRGQDVALRCDPISGHVSLFWYQQALGQGPEFLTYFQNEAQLDKSGLPSDRFFAERPEGSVSTLKIQRTQQEDSAVYLCASSLGTGWVNTEAFFGQGTRLTVV.

This clone was seen only a few times. The gene calls are TRBV7-2 and TRBJ2-5; tentatively, D is TRBD1 or TRBD2 (7 bases each). Trimming shortened V by 5 bases and J by 0 bases, and 19 bases separated the two germline ends. The CDR3 is 17 amino acids. CDR1 is SGHTA, CDR2 FQGNSA, per germline. The CDR3 here is CASSLRGGGRYQETQYF. CDR3 DNA sequence: TGTGCCAGCAGCCTCCGGGGAGGGGGCCGGTACCAAGAGACCCAGTACTTC.

V is TRBV30 and J is TRBJ1-6; D not certain. The CDR3 length is 14 residues. Germline values: CDR1 GTSNPN, CDR2 SVGIG (reference sequence). Deletions cut 1 base from V and 8 bases from J, with 12 bases between. The CDR3 region is CAWSGRLIYSPLHF. CDR3 nucleotide sequence: TGTGCCTGGAGTGGACGGCTGATTTATTCACCCCTCCACTTT.

This clone was detected only once. The rearrangement uses TRBV5-1 and TRBJ2-1; 8 bases agree with TRBD2. The germline V gene has CDR1 SGHRS and CDR2 YFSETQ. The CDR3 extends over 15 amino acids. V trimming: 2 bases; J trimming: 2 bases; junction bases outside the gene matches: 3. The CDR3 DNA is TGCGCCAGCAGCTTCGGCGGGGGGACCTACAATGAGCAGTTCTTC. This sequence encodes CASSFGGGTYNEQFF.

This chain connects TRBV18 to TRBJ1-3; D gene ambiguous. With 8 bases removed from V and 2 bases from J, the gap between germline ends came to 7 bases. Germline values: CDR1 KGHSH, CDR2 LQKENI. This CDR3 comprises 12 residues. The CDR3: CASKRAGNTIYF. DNA for the CDR3: TGTGCCAGCAAAAGGGCTGGAAACACCATATATTTT.

The rearrangement links TRBV6-2 or TRBV6-3 to TRBJ2-5, with D possibly being TRBD1 (6 bases). With 2 bases removed from V and 5 bases from J, the gap between germline ends came to 9 bases. Germline V gene sequence: CDR1 MNHEY, CDR2 SVGEGT. The CDR3 covers 13 residues. The CDR3 region is CASSYQGPETQYF. As DNA, the CDR3 is TGTGCCAGCAGTTACCAGGGGCCGGAGACCCAGTACTTC.

This sequence joins TRBV19 and TRBJ1-5, with a weak D call TRBD1 (5 bases). CDR1 LNHDA and CDR2 SQIVND come from the germline V gene (reference sequence). V was cut by 0 bases and J by 1 base, with 19 bases left in between. This CDR3 contains 19 residues. The CDR3 DNA reads TGTGCCAGTAGTATAGATCCGGGGCCGCCCAGTAGGAGCAATCAGCCCCAGCATTTT. This translates into CASSIDPGPPSRSNQPQHF.

The chain links TRBV3-1 (or the pseudogene TRBV3-2) to TRBJ2-3; the D call may be TRBD1 or TRBD2 (6 bases each). This CDR3 region has 16 residues. V gave up 3 bases and J gave up 6 bases, with 19 bases separating them. CDR1 LGHDT and CDR2 YNNKEL come from the germline V gene (reference sequence). The CDR3 DNA reads as TGTGCCAGCAGCCACAAGGGGGGACTTAAAGGGGATACGCAGTATTTT. Protein sequence: CASSHKGGLKGDTQYF.

This clone was counted a few times. V is TRBV12-5 and J is TRBJ1-6; possibly TRBD1 for D (5 bases). Germline CDR1 reads LGHNT; CDR2 reads FRNRAP. V shed 0 bases and J shed 0 bases, with 21 bases lying between them. The CDR3 runs 21 residues. CDR3 protein: CASGLVLGEGPDSSYNSPLHF. The CDR3, as DNA: TGTGCTAGTGGTTTGGTACTAGGGGAAGGTCCCGACAGCTCCTATAATTCACCCCTCCACTTT.

The chain carries TRBV2 and TRBJ1-4, with 9 bases lining up with TRBD1. Unmatched junction bases numbered 9, after V lost 7 bases and J lost 12 bases. Germline lookup yields CDR1 SNHLY and CDR2 FYNNEI. The length of the CDR3 is 13 residues. The CDR3 coding sequence is TGTGCCAGCAATCAACAGGGGGCACAACAACTGTTTTTT. As protein: CASNQQGAQQLFF.

This clone has only a few counts. The chain has TRBV19 and TRBJ1-1; TRBD1 might be the D (6 bases). The CDR3 is 15 amino acids. Per the germline V gene, CDR1 is LNHDA and CDR2 is SQIVND (reference sequence). The V gene lost 7 bases and the J gene lost 3 bases, with 18 bases spanning the gap. CDR3 in DNA: TGTGCCAGTAAAGAGCTCGGGGGGCAGGACACTGAAGCTTTCTTT. Encoded protein: CASKELGGQDTEAFF.

The rearrangement links TRBV6-5 to TRBJ2-1; 10 bases align to TRBD2. Trimming took 2 bases from V and 5 from J; bases not matched to a gene: 3. Germline V lookup: CDR1 MNHEY, CDR2 SVGAGI. The CDR3 is 15 amino acids. The CDR3 here is CASSYELAGHNEQFF. DNA of the CDR3: TGTGCCAGCAGTTACGAACTAGCGGGGCACAATGAGCAGTTCTTC.

The chain uses TRBV5-8 and TRBJ1-5; maybe TRBD1 (6 bases). Trimming shortened V by 0 bases and J by 6 bases, and 19 bases separated the two germline ends. The CDR3 spans 17 residues. CDR1 is SGHTS and CDR2 is YDEGEE in the germline V gene. CDR3 DNA: TGTGCCAGCAGCTTGGTGGGGGCAGGGCCCCGAGGTCAGCCCCAGCATTTT. Its protein product is CASSLVGAGPRGQPQHF.

This chain links TRBV28 with TRBJ2-3; a weak D match, TRBD1 (5 bases). The CDR3 runs 13 residues. Germline CDR1 is MDHEN and CDR2 is SYDVKM. V was clipped by 5 bases and J by 4 bases, with 10 bases between them. The CDR3 is CASSTSGSDTQYF. The CDR3, as DNA: TGTGCCAGCAGTACCTCAGGGTCAGATACGCAGTATTTT. The full variable domain, with the rest looked up from reference TRBV28 and TRBJ2-3, is DVKVTQSSRYLVKRTGEKVFLECVQDMDHENMFWYRQDPGLGLRLIYFSYDVKMKEKGDIPEGYSVSREKKERFSLILESASTNQTSMYLCASSTSGSDTQYFGPGTRLTVL.

The rearrangement uses TRBV19 and TRBJ1-6; a possible D gene is TRBD1 (5 bases). CDR3 length equals 14 residues. Looked up from germline, CDR1 is LNHDA and CDR2 is SQIVND (reference sequence). Trimming took off 6 bases at V and 8 bases at J, with 14 bases between the two ends. CDR3 in DNA: TGTGCCAGTAGCCCGACAGAAAGGCATTCACCCCTCCACTTT. This gives the protein CASSPTERHSPLHF. Full variable domain (outside the CDR3, taken from reference TRBV19 and TRBJ1-6): DGGITQSPKYLFRKEGQNVTLSCEQNLNHDAMYWYRQDPGQGLRLIYYSQIVNDFQKGDIAEGYSVSREKKESFPLTVTSAQKNPTAFYLCASSPTERHSPLHFGNGTRLTVT.

This chain connects TRBV4-2 to TRBJ2-5; 11 bases are a match to TRBD2. The J segment lost 4 bases and the V segment lost 0 bases, leaving 7 bases of the junction unmatched. CDR1 and CDR2 from the germline V gene are LGHNA and YNFKEQ. The CDR3 is 17 residues long. The CDR3: CASSQELAGAVGETQYF. The CDR3, as DNA: TGTGCCAGCAGCCAAGAACTAGCGGGAGCAGTCGGAGAGACCCAGTACTTC.

The V and J genes are TRBV7-2 and TRBJ1-2; D might be TRBD1 (6 bases). CDR1 and CDR2 (germline): SGHTA, FQGNSA. This CDR3 has 14 amino acids. Trimming stripped 5 bases from V and 6 bases from J, with 16 bases between. The CDR3 spells CASSLQQGSDGYTF. The CDR3 DNA reads as TGTGCCAGCAGCCTACAACAGGGCTCCGATGGCTACACCTTC.

In its sample, this clone was seen once. The V call is TRBV23-1, the J call TRBJ1-5; TRBD1 matches at 7 bases. TRBV23-1 is an open reading frame whose function is uncertain. The trim removed 2 bases at V and 6 bases at J, leaving 7 bases unmatched. CDR3 length: 15 residues. The CDR3, as DNA: TGCGCCAGCAGTCAAAGGTCAGGGGGGTCTCAGCCCCAGCATTTT. Protein product: CASSQRSGGSQPQHF.

There are a few counts of this clone. The chain carries TRBV15 and TRBJ2-3; D may be TRBD1 (6 bases). This CDR3 contains 15 residues. Looked up from germline, CDR1 is LNHNV and CDR2 is YYDKDF (reference sequence). Trimming shortened V by 0 bases and J by 2 bases, and 9 bases separated the two germline ends. The CDR3 sequence is CATSRDGTPTDTQYF. DNA for the CDR3: TGTGCCACCAGCAGAGATGGGACACCCACAGATACGCAGTATTTT.

V gene TRBV5-4 combines with J gene TRBJ2-3; 14 nucleotides line up with TRBD2. Unmatched junction bases numbered 6, after V lost 3 bases and J lost 3 bases. CDR1 and CDR2 (germline): SGHNT, YYREEE (reference sequence). This CDR3 has 17 residues. The CDR3 region has the DNA TGTGCCAGCAGCTCCGGACTAGCGGGGGGCCCAACAGATACGCAGTATTTT. Protein sequence: CASSSGLAGGPTDTQYF.

The gene calls are TRBV7-9 and TRBJ2-3; D ambiguous. Trimming removed 3 bases from V and 1 base from J, with 2 bases in between. Germline V lookup: CDR1 SEHNR, CDR2 FQNEAQ (reference sequence). CDR3 length equals 12 residues. The CDR3 spells CASSFGTDTQYF. CDR3 in DNA: TGTGCCAGCAGCTTCGGCACAGATACGCAGTATTTT.

J is TRBJ2-6 and V is TRBV6-6; D gene unclear. This CDR3 region has 14 residues. CDR1 is MNHNY and CDR2 is SVGAGI in the germline V gene (reference sequence). The germline V and J ends were trimmed by 1 base and 3 bases, with 4 bases remaining between them. CDR3 sequence (DNA): TGTGCCAGCAGTTACTATGATGGGGCCAACGTCCTGACTTTC. Translating it yields CASSYYDGANVLTF.